These 3 T cell receptor beta chains were sequenced from one sample in a study of blood T cell repertoires in COVID-19. Profiled with immunoSEQ multiplex PCR; TCRdb holds only in-frame clones, not every one. This table has about 140,000 clones, 70% to 90% appearing once. Sample: peripheral blood. All receptors derive from an elderly woman with acute or convalescent COVID-19.

The CDR3 DNA is TGTGCCAGCAGTCGGAAGGTAGCGGGGGCCGTCACCGGGGAGCTGTTTTTT. Translating it yields CASSRKVAGAVTGELFF. This chain connects TRBV6-6 to TRBJ2-2; 9 nucleotides align to TRBD2. V shed 5 bases and J 4 bases; nucleotides not matched to a gene: 11. The CDR3 covers 17 residues. CDR1 and CDR2 (germline): MNHNY, SVGAGI (reference sequence).

V and J are TRBV3-1 (or the pseudogene TRBV3-2) and TRBJ2-7, with D possibly being TRBD1 (6 bases). V was clipped by 6 bases and J by 0 bases, with 9 bases between them. Germline CDR1 is LGHDT and CDR2 is YNNKEL (reference sequence). This CDR3 comprises 13 residues. In nucleotides, the CDR3 is TGTGCCAGCAGGCTACAGGGCTCCTACGAGCAGTACTTC. Its protein product is CASRLQGSYEQYF.

This chain's CDR3 is CASSVPQGGNEKLFF. CDR3 sequence (DNA): TGTGCCAGCAGCGTACCACAGGGCGGAAATGAAAAACTGTTTTTT. The chain employs TRBV7-9 and TRBJ1-4; perhaps TRBD1 as D (6 bases). CDR1 SEHNR and CDR2 FQNEAQ come from the germline V gene (reference sequence). There are 15 residues in the CDR3. V lost 5 bases to trimming and J lost 5 bases, with 15 bases between them.